This T cell receptor beta chain was captured in a study of technical replicates of blood from a handful of donors. TCRdb's copy holds only in-frame clones and misses some; the assay was immunoSEQ multiplex PCR. The table records tens of thousands of clones, roughly 94% of them present only once. The CDR3 is made up of 14 amino acids. Germline V gene lookup returns CDR1 WNHNN and CDR2 SYGVQD (reference sequence). V was pared by 3 bases and J by 11 bases, with 19 bases between. The gene calls are TRBV10-1 and TRBJ1-1; D is perhaps TRBD1 (6 bases). This clonotype was sampled from a human donor in good health. The sequenced material came from T cells isolated from PBMCs. CDR3 in DNA: TGCGCCAGCAGTGACCGACAGGCCGCCGGGGGGGCTTTCTTT. Its protein product is CASSDRQAAGGAFF.